This T cell receptor beta chain was obtained from a study of blood T cell repertoires in COVID-19. Overall study: PBMCs, B-cell-depleted T cells, or T cells provided the cDNA or gDNA that made up the material.

Germline values: CDR1 GTSNPN, CDR2 SVGIG (reference sequence). The CDR3 extends over 12 amino acids. Trimming removed 8 bases from V and 7 bases from J; junction bases left unmatched: 7. Authors' data handling: Nucleated cell counts were estimated from reference gene primer amplification. Produced via immunoSEQ multiplex PCR; TCRdb's table is partial and in-frame only. The V and J calls and the clone size are those of that table, but D and trimming were determined from the DNA. The sample consists of around 140,000 clones, roughly 84% of them appearing once. This TCR was recovered from a man between 50 and 59 years old in a cohort exposed to, infected with or recovered from COVID-19 (not recorded which). V gene TRBV30 combines with J gene TRBJ1-1; 10 bases are shared with TRBD1. Sample: PBMCs or T cells enriched from blood (not recorded which). This CDR3 reads CATPGQGYEAFF. DNA of the CDR3: TGTGCCACTCCGGGACAGGGGTATGAAGCTTTCTTT.